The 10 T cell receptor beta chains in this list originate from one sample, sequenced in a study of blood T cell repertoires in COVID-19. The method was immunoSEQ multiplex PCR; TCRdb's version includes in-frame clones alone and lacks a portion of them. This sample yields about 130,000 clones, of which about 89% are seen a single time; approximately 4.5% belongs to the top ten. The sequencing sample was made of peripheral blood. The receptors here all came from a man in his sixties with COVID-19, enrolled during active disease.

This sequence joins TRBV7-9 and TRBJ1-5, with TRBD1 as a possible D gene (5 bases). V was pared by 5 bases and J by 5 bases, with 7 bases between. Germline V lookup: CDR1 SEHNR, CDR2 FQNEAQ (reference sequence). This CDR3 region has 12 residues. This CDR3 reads CASSRGYQPQHF. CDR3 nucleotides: TGTGCCAGCAGCCGGGGGTATCAGCCCCAGCATTTT.

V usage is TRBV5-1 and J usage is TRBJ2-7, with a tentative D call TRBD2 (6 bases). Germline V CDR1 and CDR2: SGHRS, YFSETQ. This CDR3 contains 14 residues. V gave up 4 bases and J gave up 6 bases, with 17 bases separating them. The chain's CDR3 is CASSRPSGFGEQYF. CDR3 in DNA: TGCGCCAGCAGCCGCCCCAGCGGGTTCGGCGAGCAGTACTTC. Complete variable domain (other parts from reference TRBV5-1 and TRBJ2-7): KAGVTQTPRYLIKTRGQQVTLSCSPISGHRSVSWYQQTPGQGLQFLFEYFSETQRNKGNFPGRFSGRQFSNSRSEMNVSTLELGDSALYLCASSRPSGFGEQYFGPGTRLTVT.

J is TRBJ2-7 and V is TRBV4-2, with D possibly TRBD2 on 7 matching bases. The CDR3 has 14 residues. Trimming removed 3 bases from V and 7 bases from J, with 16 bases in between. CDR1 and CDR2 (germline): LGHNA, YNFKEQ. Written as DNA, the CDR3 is TGTGCCAGCAGCCAGGGGGGGCAGGGACGGGAGCAGTACTTC. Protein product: CASSQGGQGREQYF.

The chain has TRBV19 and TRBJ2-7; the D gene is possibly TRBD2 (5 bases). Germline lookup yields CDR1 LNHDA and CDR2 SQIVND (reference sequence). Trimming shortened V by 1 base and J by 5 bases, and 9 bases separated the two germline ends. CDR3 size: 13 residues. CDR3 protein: CASSIVGSDEQYF. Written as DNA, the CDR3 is TGTGCCAGTAGTATAGTGGGGAGTGACGAGCAGTACTTC.

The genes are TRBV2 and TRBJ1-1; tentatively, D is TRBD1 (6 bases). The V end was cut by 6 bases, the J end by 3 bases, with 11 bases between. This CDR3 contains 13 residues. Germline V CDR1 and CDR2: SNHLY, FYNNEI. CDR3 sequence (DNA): TGTGCCAGCAGAAGGGGGGGGGACACTGAAGCTTTCTTT. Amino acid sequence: CASRRGGDTEAFF.

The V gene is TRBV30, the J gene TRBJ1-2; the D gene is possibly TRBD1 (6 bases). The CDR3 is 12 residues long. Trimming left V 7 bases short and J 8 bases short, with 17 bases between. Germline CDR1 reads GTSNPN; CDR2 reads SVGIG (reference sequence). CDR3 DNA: TGTGCCTTACCCGGGGGGCCCCGCGGCTACACCTTC. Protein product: CALPGGPRGYTF.

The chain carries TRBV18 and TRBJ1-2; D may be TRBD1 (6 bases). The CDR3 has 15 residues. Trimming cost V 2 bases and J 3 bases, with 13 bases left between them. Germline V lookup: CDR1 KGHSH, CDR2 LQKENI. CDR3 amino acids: CASSPGQTFDYGYTF. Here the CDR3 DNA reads TGTGCCAGCTCACCAGGACAGACTTTCGACTATGGCTACACCTTC. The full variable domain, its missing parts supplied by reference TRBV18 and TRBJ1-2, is NAGVMQNPRHLVRRRGQEARLRCSPMKGHSHVYWYRQLPEEGLKFMVYLQKENIIDESGMPKERFSAEFPKEGPSILRIQQVVRGDSAAYFCASSPGQTFDYGYTFGSGTRLTVV.

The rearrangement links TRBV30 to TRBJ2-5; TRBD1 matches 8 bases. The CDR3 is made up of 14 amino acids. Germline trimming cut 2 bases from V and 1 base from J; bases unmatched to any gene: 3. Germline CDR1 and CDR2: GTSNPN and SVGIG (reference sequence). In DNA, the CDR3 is TGTGCCTGGAGTTGGGGACAGGCCCAAGAGACCCAGTACTTC. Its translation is CAWSWGQAQETQYF.

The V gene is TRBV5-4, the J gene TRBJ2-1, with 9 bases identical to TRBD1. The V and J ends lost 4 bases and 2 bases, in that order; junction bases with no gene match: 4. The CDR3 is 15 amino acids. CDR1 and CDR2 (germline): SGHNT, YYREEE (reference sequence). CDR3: CASSKRQGAYNEQFF. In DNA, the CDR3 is TGTGCCAGCAGCAAGCGACAGGGGGCCTACAATGAGCAGTTCTTC.

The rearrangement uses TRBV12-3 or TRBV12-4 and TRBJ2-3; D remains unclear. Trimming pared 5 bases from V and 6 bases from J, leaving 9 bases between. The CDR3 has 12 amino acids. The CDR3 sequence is CASSTQSDTQYF. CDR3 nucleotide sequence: TGTGCCAGCAGTACCCAGTCCGATACGCAGTATTTT.